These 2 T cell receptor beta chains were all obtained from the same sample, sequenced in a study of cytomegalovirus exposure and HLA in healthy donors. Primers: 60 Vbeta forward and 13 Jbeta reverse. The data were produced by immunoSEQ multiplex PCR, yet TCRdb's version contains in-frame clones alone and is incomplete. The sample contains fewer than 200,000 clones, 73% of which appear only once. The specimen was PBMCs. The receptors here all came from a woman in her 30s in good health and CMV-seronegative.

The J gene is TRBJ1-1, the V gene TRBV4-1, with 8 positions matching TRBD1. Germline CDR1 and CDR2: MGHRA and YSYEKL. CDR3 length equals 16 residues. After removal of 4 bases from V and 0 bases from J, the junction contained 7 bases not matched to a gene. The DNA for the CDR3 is TGCGCCAGCAGCCCGCTGGACAGGGCCCTGAACACTGAAGCTTTCTTT. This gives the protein CASSPLDRALNTEAFF.

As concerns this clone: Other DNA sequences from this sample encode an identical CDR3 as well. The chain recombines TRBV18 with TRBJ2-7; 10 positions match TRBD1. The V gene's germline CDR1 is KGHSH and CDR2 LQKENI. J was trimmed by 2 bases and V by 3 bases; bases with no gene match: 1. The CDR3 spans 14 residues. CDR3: CASSPGQGAYEQYF. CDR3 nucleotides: TGTGCCAGCTCACCCGGACAGGGGGCCTACGAGCAGTACTTC.